This T cell receptor beta chain came from a study of T cell repertoires in cytomegalovirus infection. Study overall: Based on public TCR beta signatures, there were indications of CMV infection and of a matching HLA type.

Details on this clonotype: The antigen is not known.

TCRdb independently ran MiXCR on the reads; one entry per CDR3 protein. This sample yields more than 350,000 distinct CDR3 sequences, of which roughly 30% are seen a single time; around 13% belongs to the top ten. General study findings and limits: Ex vivo responses were dominated by HLA-C-restricted CMV-specific TCR beta clonotypes. Pooled public TCR beta family frequency picked out CMV carriers with the relevant HLA.

This TCR came from a human donor in good health (CMV status not recorded). Some clones in this sample may be carry-over from other donors' samples. Sequencing input: PBMCs.

Written as DNA, the CDR3 is TGTGCCAGCAGCTTAGATGGTGGGGGACCCTACAATGAGCAGTTCTTC. It yields the protein CASSLDGGGPYNEQFF. The chain combines TRBV7-9 with TRBJ2-1; D assignment may be TRBD1 or TRBD2 (5 bases each). Deletions cut 1 base from V and 2 bases from J, with 12 bases between. The CDR3 is 16 amino acids. The germline V gene has CDR1 SEHNR and CDR2 FQNEAQ (reference sequence).